The rows below give T cell receptor beta chains drawn from one sample of a study of shared clonotypes between healthy human individuals. Profiled with immunoSEQ multiplex PCR; TCRdb holds only in-frame clones, not every one. The sample contains approximately 2.5 million clones, more than 85% of which appear only once. Sequencing was performed on naive CD4+ T cells from PBMCs. The receptors originated from a man aged 18-30 years in good health. Some clones in this sample may be carry-over from other donors' samples. CDR3s include the opening cysteine and the closing phenylalanine or tryptophan. The D gene is left open where the match is weak. A row's size may be missing; if present it is once, few, many or a size class.

TRBV5-5,TRBJ2-7,TRBD2,-,TGTGCCAGCAGCTGGGGGACTAGCGGGAGCTACGAGCAGTACTTC,CASSWGTSGSYEQYF
TRBV2,TRBJ1-5,-,-,TGTGCCAGCAGTGAAACGGCTGGGAATCAGCCCCAGCATTTT,CASSETAGNQPQHF
TRBV5-1,TRBJ2-3,-,-,TGCGCCAGCAGCTTAGAAGGGAACCCAGATACGCAGTATTTT,CASSLEGNPDTQYF
TRBV25-1,TRBJ2-7,-,-,TGTGCCAGCAGTGAATCACGAGGCAGGGGTCCTTCCTACGAGCAGTACTTC,CASSESRGRGPSYEQYF
TRBV10-2,TRBJ1-1,TRBD1,few,TGCGCCAGCAGTGAGTACAGGGGTGGGGGCATGAACACTGAAGCTTTCTTT,CASSEYRGGGMNTEAFF
TRBV28,TRBJ1-3,-,-,TGTGCCAGCAGTTTATGCACAGCGACGGGAAACACCATATATTTT,CASSLCTATGNTIYF
TRBV11-3,TRBJ2-3,-,-,TGTGCCAGCAGCTTGAGGGGTCACGGGGATACGCAGTATTTT,CASSLRGHGDTQYF
TRBV6-1,TRBJ1-6,-,-,TGTGCCAGCAGTGCAAACAGAATGAATTCACCCCTCCACTTT,CASSANRMNSPLHF
TRBV6-5,TRBJ2-7,TRBD1,once,TGTGCCAGCACCCGCGGGACAGGAGGATACGAGCAGTACTTC,CASTRGTGGYEQYF
TRBV5-4,TRBJ2-5,-,-,TGTGCCAGCAGCTCGATCGAGGCCATGGCTTTCGGGGAGACCCAGTACTTC,CASSSIEAMAFGETQYF
TRBV5-1,TRBJ2-7,TRBD1,-,TGCGCCAGCAGCCCGGGCGCAGGGGGTCCGGGATACGAGCAGTACTTC,CASSPGAGGPGYEQYF
TRBV5-8,TRBJ2-6,-,-,TGTGCCAGCAGCTTCGTTAATGCCCCAGCCTCTGGGGCCAACGTCCTGACTTTC,CASSFVNAPASGANVLTF
TRBV6-6,TRBJ2-7,TRBD1,-,TGTGCCAGCAGGCGACAGGGTGCCCTCTACGAGCAGTACTTC,CASRRQGALYEQYF
TRBV7-9,TRBJ1-3,-,-,TGTGCCAGCAGCCCCGGACGGAGCTCTGGAAACACCATATATTTT,CASSPGRSSGNTIYF
TRBV2,TRBJ2-1,-,once,TGTGCCAGCAGTGAAGCCGGGGGCAGGATCAATGAGCAGTTCTTC,CASSEAGGRINEQFF
TRBV10-1,TRBJ1-5,TRBD1,-,TGCGCCAGCAGTGCCGAACAGGGGGTGAAGCAGCCCCAGCATTTT,CASSAEQGVKQPQHF
TRBV5-1,TRBJ2-2,-,-,TGCGCCAGCAGCTTGATCGGGAGTGCCACCGGGGAGCTGTTTTTT,CASSLIGSATGELFF
TRBV5-6,TRBJ1-2,-,-,TGTGCCAGCAGCTTGTCCTTCGAGGACTATGGCTACACCTTC,CASSLSFEDYGYTF
TRBV19,TRBJ2-5,-,-,TGTGCCAGTGGACCTGGTCCGGGGGAGACCCAGTACTTC,CASGPGPGETQYF
TRBV5-1,TRBJ1-5,-,-,TGCGCCAGCGGCTTGGACGGGGTAAATCAGCCCCAGCATTTT,CASGLDGVNQPQHF
TRBV5-4,TRBJ2-1,TRBD1,-,TGTGCCAGCAGCACCGGACAGGACCAAAATGAGCAGTTCTTC,CASSTGQDQNEQFF
TRBV5-1,TRBJ2-5,TRBD2,-,TGCGCCAGCAGCCCCGCCCTAGCGGGAGAGGAGACCCAGTACTTC,CASSPALAGEETQYF
TRBV28,TRBJ1-2,-,-,TGTGCCAGCAGTTTACAGGGGAACGGCTACACCTTC,CASSLQGNGYTF
TRBV7-8,TRBJ1-2,-,-,TGTGCCAGCAGCCCCGATCAAGGGCCCCGGTTTGACTACACCTTC,CASSPDQGPRFDYTF
TRBV5-1,TRBJ2-7,TRBD1,-,TGCGCCAGCAGCCCGGGACAGGGGGTTGACGAGCAGTACTTC,CASSPGQGVDEQYF
TRBV7-8,TRBJ2-1,-,-,TGTGCCAGCAGCCCCCCTTTGGGCTATGGGTACAATGAGCAGTTCTTC,CASSPPLGYGYNEQFF
TRBV5-1,TRBJ2-2,-,-,TGCGCCAGCAGCCCACGTCAGGGCACCGGGGAGCTGTTTTTT,CASSPRQGTGELFF
TRBV28,TRBJ2-7,TRBD1,-,TGTGCCAGCAGTGTCGGACAGGGGTACGAGCAGTACTTC,CASSVGQGYEQYF
TRBV6-6,TRBJ1-3,-,-,TGTGCGTCCGAGGGGGGCAGCAAGAGGAACACCATATATTTT,CASEGGSKRNTIYF
TRBV25-1,TRBJ1-2,-,few,TGTGCCAGCAGCCCACCGGCTGGGGGCTACACCTTC,CASSPPAGGYTF
TRBV28,TRBJ2-5,-,-,TGTGCCAGCAGTTTTGGACCCCCGGGTGAAGTGAGAGCCCAGTACTTC,CASSFGPPGEVRAQYF
TRBV7-7,TRBJ1-3,-,-,TGTGCCAGCAGCTTAGGGCCCTCGGCTGGAAACACCATATATTTT,CASSLGPSAGNTIYF
TRBV28,TRBJ2-5,TRBD2,-,TGTGCCAGCAGTTTGCGCGGGAGGGCCGGGGAGACCCAGTACTTC,CASSLRGRAGETQYF
TRBV7-6,TRBJ1-4,-,-,TGTGCCAGCAGCCCACAGCCGGGGGTGGCTGAAAAACTGTTTTTT,CASSPQPGVAEKLFF
TRBV5-4,TRBJ2-7,-,-,TGTGCCAGCAGCGACCGAACCGGGATTTACTTC,CASSDRTGIYF
TRBV6-5,TRBJ1-5,-,-,TGTGCCAGCAGTTATTCGAGGGCGCGGAATCAGCCCCAGCATTTT,CASSYSRARNQPQHF
TRBV11-3,TRBJ2-7,-,-,TGTGCCAGCAGCTCCGGTAGGGAGCAGTACTTC,CASSSGREQYF
TRBV27,TRBJ1-1,TRBD1,-,TGTGCCAGCAGTCCCACATACAGGGGGCCCCAGGATACTGAAGCTTTCTTT,CASSPTYRGPQDTEAFF
TRBV5-1,TRBJ2-2,-,-,TGCGCCAGCAGCGCAATGTGGGGGACAAACACCGGGGAGCTGTTTTTT,CASSAMWGTNTGELFF
TRBV7-2,TRBJ2-3,TRBD2,-,TGTGCCAGCGCACCTGGGAGGGCCAACACAGATACGCAGTATTTT,CASAPGRANTDTQYF
TRBV6-5,TRBJ1-4,TRBD1,once,TGTGCCAGCAGTCTACAGGGGGTAGGAGAAAAACTGTTTTTT,CASSLQGVGEKLFF
TRBV7-6,TRBJ2-2,-,once,TGTGCCAGCAGCTTTGATCAACAGGGCGGGGAGCTGTTTTTT,CASSFDQQGGELFF
TRBV5-1,TRBJ2-5,-,-,TGCGCCAGCAGCTTGGGGGGCCTCGGGGAGACCCAGTACTTC,CASSLGGLGETQYF
TRBV18,TRBJ1-1,TRBD1,-,TGTGCCAGCTCACCAAGGGGACAGGGGGGCCCCATGAACACTGAAGCTTTCTTT,CASSPRGQGGPMNTEAFF
TRBV2,TRBJ1-5,TRBD1,-,TGTGCCAGCAGCGACAGGGGCAGCAATCAGCCCCAGCATTTT,CASSDRGSNQPQHF
TRBV18,TRBJ2-5,-,-,TGTGCCAGCTCACCACCGCGTCAGAAACAAGAGACCCAGTACTTC,CASSPPRQKQETQYF
TRBV5-8,TRBJ1-5,-,-,TGTGCCAGCAGCTTCCTAGGGGCATCGTATAGCAATCAGCCCCAGCATTTT,CASSFLGASYSNQPQHF
TRBV2,TRBJ2-7,TRBD2,once,TGTGCCAGCACTGAAGCCTGGGAGGGGCAGTACTTC,CASTEAWEGQYF
TRBV2,TRBJ1-4,-,-,TGTGCCAGCAGTGAAGTGGGGGGCGTAGGGGAAAAACTGTTTTTT,CASSEVGGVGEKLFF
TRBV28,TRBJ1-2,TRBD1,-,TGTGCCAGCAGCGGACAGGGGCATCAGTATGGCTACACCTTC,CASSGQGHQYGYTF
TRBV27,TRBJ2-2,TRBD2,once,TGTGCCAGCAGTTTAGGCGGGAGGCTCCTCACCGGGGAGCTGTTTTTT,CASSLGGRLLTGELFF
TRBV27,TRBJ2-7,TRBD2,once,TGTGCCAGCACCTTCCCCAAACTAGCGTACGAGCAGTACTTC,CASTFPKLAYEQYF
TRBV28,TRBJ2-7,TRBD2,-,TGTGCCAGCAGTCCCAGCGGGAGACTGGCCCACGAGCAGTACTTC,CASSPSGRLAHEQYF
TRBV5-1,TRBJ1-1,-,-,TGCGCCAGCAGCCCGGCCCATCGGGACACTGAAGCTTTCTTT,CASSPAHRDTEAFF
TRBV5-1,TRBJ2-1,-,-,TGCGCCAGCAGACCAGAACCCAGCTCCTACAATGAGCAGTTCTTC,CASRPEPSSYNEQFF
TRBV27,TRBJ2-3,-,once,TGTGCCAGCAGTTTCGGCCGGCAGTCCACAGATACGCAGTATTTT,CASSFGRQSTDTQYF
TRBV7-9,TRBJ2-1,TRBD2,-,TGTGCCAGCAGCTTAGCCGGAAGCGGGAGAGGCCATGAGCAGTTCTTC,CASSLAGSGRGHEQFF